These T cell receptor beta chains were read from a single sample in a study of blood T cell repertoires in COVID-19. Sequenced by immunoSEQ multiplex PCR; TCRdb stores in-frame clones only, minus some. This table has roughly 300,000 clones, roughly 85% appearing once. Sequencing was performed on PBMCs or T cells enriched from blood (not recorded which). All receptors come from a woman aged 50 to 65 who had recovered from COVID-19. CDR3s include the opening cysteine and the closing phenylalanine or tryptophan. Fields, in order: D gene, V gene, J gene, CDR3 DNA, CDR3 protein. D genes are given only for firm matches.

>-|TRBV12-3/TRBV12-4|TRBJ1-2
TGTGCCAGCAGTTTCCTCTCTGACTATGGCTACACCTTC
CASSFLSDYGYTF
>-|TRBV20-1|TRBJ2-1
TGCAGTGCTAGTTATGTGAGTCGAAGCGACAATGAGCAGTTCTTC
CSASYVSRSDNEQFF
>TRBD1|TRBV5-4|TRBJ1-2
TGTGCCAGCAGCTCCGTGACAGGGATTAACTATGGCTACACCTTC
CASSSVTGINYGYTF
>TRBD2|TRBV5-1|TRBJ2-1
TGCGCCAGCAGCTTCGGGGCTAGCGGGAGGGCCACTGAGCAGTTCTTC
CASSFGASGRATEQFF
>-|TRBV5-5|TRBJ2-5
TGTGCCAGCAGCTTGCGACTAGTAACGTTTGCCCAGTACTTC
CASSLRLVTFAQYF
>-|TRBV5-1|TRBJ1-1
TGCGCCAGCAGCATGACACCAACGAACACTGAAGCTTTCTTT
CASSMTPTNTEAFF
>-|TRBV5-1|TRBJ1-5
TGCGCCAGCAGCCCGGGAGGGAGTCCCTTTCAGCCCCAGCATTTT
CASSPGGSPFQPQHF
>TRBD1|TRBV19|TRBJ1-2
TGTGCCAGTAGCACCCGACAGGGGGCAGGTGGCTACACCTTC
CASSTRQGAGGYTF
>TRBD1|TRBV6-5|TRBJ1-6
TGTGCCAGCAGCCTGGGGACAGGTCGTAATTCACCCCTCCACTTT
CASSLGTGRNSPLHF
>TRBD1|TRBV28|TRBJ1-4
TGTGCCAGCCTACAATCGATGGGACAGGGAGATGAAAAACTGTTTTTT
CASLQSMGQGDEKLFF